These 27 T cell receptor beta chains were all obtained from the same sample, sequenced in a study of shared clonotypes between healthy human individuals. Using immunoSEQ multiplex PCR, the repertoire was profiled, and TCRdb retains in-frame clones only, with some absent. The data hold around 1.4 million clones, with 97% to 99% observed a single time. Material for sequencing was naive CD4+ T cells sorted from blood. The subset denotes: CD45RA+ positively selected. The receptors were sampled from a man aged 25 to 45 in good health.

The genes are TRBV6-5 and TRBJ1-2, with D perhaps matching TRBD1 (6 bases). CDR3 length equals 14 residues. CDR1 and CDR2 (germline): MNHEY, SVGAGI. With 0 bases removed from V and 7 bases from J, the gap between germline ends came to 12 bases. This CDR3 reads CASSYSQGGSGYTF. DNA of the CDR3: TGTGCCAGCAGTTACTCCCAAGGGGGAAGTGGCTACACCTTC.

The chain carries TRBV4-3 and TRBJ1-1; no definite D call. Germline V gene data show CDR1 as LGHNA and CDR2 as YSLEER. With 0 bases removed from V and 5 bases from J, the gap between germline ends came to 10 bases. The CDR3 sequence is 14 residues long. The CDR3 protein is CASSQEGPGTEAFF. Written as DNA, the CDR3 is TGCGCCAGCAGCCAAGAGGGTCCCGGGACTGAAGCTTTCTTT.

This CDR3 is CASTSRGGNQPQHF. The CDR3 bases are TGTGCCAGCACAAGCAGGGGCGGCAATCAGCCCCAGCATTTT. This chain links TRBV6-4 with TRBJ1-5, with D tentatively TRBD1 (6 bases). CDR3 length: 14 residues. Trimming left V 7 bases short and J 2 bases short, with 12 bases between. Germline CDR1 and CDR2: MRHNA and SNTAGT.

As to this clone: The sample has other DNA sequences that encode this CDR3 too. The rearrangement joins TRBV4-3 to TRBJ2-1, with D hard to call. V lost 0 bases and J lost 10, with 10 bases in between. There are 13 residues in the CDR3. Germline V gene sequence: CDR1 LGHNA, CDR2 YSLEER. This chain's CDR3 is CASSQDRREEQFF. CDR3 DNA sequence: TGCGCCAGCAGCCAAGATCGAAGGGAAGAGCAGTTCTTC.

The chain's CDR3 is CASSFYGREQPQHF. CDR3 coding DNA: TGTGCCAGCAGCTTTTATGGGAGGGAACAGCCCCAGCATTTT. The chain combines TRBV7-6 with TRBJ1-5; D is uncertain. V lost 3 bases and J 7 bases, leaving 13 bases between the germline ends. Looked up from germline, CDR1 is SGHVS and CDR2 is FNYEAQ. The CDR3 is made up of 14 amino acids.

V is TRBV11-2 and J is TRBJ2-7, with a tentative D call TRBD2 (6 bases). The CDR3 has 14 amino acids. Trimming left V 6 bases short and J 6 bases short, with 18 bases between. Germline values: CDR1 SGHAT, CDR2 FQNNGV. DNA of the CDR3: TGTGCCAGCAGTTCTGGCGGGGCCAAACTCGAGCAGTACTTC. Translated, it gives CASSSGGAKLEQYF. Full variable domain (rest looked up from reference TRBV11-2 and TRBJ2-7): EAGVAQSPRYKIIEKRQSVAFWCNPISGHATLYWYQQILGQGPKLLIQFQNNGVVDDSQLPKDRFSAERLKGVDSTLKIQPAKLEDSAVYLCASSSGGAKLEQYFGPGTRLTVT.

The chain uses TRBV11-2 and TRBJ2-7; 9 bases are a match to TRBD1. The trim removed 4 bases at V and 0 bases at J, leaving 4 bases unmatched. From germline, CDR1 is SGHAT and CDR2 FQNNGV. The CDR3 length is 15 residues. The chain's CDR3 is CASSSPGQGSYEQYF. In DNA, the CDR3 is TGTGCCAGCAGCTCGCCGGGACAGGGCTCCTACGAGCAGTACTTC.

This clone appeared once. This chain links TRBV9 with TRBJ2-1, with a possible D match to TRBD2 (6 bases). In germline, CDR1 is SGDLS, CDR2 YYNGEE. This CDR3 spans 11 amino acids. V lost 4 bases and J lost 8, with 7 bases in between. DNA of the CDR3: TGTGCCAGCAGCTTAGCGGATGAGCAGTTCTTC. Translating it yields CASSLADEQFF.

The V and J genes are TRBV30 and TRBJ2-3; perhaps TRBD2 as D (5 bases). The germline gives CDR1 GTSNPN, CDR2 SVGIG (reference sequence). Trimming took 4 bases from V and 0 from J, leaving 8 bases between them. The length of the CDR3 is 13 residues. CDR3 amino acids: CAWTRTSTDTQYF. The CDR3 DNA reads TGTGCCTGGACGAGGACTAGCACAGATACGCAGTATTTT.

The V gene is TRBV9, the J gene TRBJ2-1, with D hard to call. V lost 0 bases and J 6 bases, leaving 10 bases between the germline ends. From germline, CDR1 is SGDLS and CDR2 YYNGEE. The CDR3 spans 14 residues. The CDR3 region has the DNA TGTGCCAGCAGCGTAGCCACAAGGAGCAATGAGCAGTTCTTC. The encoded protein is CASSVATRSNEQFF.

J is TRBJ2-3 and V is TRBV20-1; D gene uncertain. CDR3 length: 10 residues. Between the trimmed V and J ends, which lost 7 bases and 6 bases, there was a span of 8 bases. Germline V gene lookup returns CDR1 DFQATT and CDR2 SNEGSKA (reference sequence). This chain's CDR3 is CSGFRDTQYF. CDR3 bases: TGCAGTGGTTTCCGTGATACGCAGTATTTT.

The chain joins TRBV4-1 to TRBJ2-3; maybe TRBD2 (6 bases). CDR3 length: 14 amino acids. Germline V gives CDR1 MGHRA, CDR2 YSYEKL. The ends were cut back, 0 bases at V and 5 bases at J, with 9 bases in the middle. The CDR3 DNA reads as TGCGCCAGCAGCCAAGATGGCGGGGAAGATACGCAGTATTTT. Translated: CASSQDGGEDTQYF.

CDR3 bases: TGTGCCAGCTCCCCCATGACAGGGACGGCTTTCTTT. Translation: CASSPMTGTAFF. The V gene is TRBV25-1, the J gene TRBJ1-1; 7 bases match TRBD1. The trim removed 8 bases at V and 11 bases at J, leaving 11 bases unmatched. The length of the CDR3 is 12 residues. Per the germline V gene, CDR1 is MGHDK and CDR2 is SYGVNS. The full variable domain, completed using reference TRBV25-1 and TRBJ1-1, is EADIYQTPRYLVIGTGKKITLECSQTMGHDKMYWYQQDPGMELHLIHYSYGVNSTEKGDLSSESTVSRIRTEHFPLTLESARPSHTSQYLCASSPMTGTAFFGQGTRLTVV.

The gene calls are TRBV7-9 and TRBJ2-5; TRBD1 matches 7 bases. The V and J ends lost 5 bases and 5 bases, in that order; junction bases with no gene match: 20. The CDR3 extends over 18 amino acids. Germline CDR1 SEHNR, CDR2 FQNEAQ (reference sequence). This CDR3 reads CASSREVRGRTRGETQYF. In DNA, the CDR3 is TGTGCCAGCAGCAGAGAGGTCCGGGGCCGCACCAGGGGGGAGACCCAGTACTTC. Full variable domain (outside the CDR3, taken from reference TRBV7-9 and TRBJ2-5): DTGVSQNPRHKITKRGQNVTFRCDPISEHNRLYWYRQTLGQGPEFLTYFQNEAQLEKSRLLSDRFSAERPKGSFSTLEIQRTEQGDSAMYLCASSREVRGRTRGETQYFGPGTRLLVL.

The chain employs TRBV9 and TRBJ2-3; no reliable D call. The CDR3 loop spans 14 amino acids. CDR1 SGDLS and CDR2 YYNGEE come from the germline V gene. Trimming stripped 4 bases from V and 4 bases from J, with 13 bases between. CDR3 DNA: TGTGCCAGCAGCCCCCCCGGTTTCGCAGATACGCAGTATTTT. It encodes CASSPPGFADTQYF.

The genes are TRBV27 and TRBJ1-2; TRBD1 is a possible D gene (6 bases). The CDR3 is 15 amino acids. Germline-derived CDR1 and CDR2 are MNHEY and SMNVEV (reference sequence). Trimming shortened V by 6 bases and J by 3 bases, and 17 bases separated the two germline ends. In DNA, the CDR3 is TGTGCCAGCAGCGAAACAGGGTTGATTTACTATGGCTACACCTTC. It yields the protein CASSETGLIYYGYTF.

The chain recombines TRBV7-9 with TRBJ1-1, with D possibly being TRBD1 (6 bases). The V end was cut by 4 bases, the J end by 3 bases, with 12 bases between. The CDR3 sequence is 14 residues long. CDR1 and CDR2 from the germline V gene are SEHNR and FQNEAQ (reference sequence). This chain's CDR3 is CASSSAGVYTEAFF. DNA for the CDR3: TGTGCCAGCAGCTCCGCAGGGGTTTACACTGAAGCTTTCTTT.

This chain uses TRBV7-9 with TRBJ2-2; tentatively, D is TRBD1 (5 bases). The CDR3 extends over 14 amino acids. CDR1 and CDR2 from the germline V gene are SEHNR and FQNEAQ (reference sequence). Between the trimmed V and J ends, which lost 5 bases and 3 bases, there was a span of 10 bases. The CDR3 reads CASSIDRYTGELFF. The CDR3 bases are TGTGCCAGCAGCATCGACAGATACACCGGGGAGCTGTTTTTT. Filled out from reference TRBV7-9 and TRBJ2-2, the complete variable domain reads DTGVSQNPRHKITKRGQNVTFRCDPISEHNRLYWYRQTLGQGPEFLTYFQNEAQLEKSRLLSDRFSAERPKGSFSTLEIQRTEQGDSAMYLCASSIDRYTGELFFGEGSRLTVL.

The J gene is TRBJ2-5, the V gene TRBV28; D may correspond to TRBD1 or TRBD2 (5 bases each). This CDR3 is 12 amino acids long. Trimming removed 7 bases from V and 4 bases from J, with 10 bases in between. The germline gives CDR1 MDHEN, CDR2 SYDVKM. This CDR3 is CASTGTPETQYF. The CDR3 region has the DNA TGTGCCAGCACAGGGACCCCAGAGACCCAGTACTTC.

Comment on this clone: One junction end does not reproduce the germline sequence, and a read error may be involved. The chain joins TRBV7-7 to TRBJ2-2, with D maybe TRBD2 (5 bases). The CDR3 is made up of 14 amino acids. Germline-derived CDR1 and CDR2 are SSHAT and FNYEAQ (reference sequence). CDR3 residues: CASSLVTGTGELFF. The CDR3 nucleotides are TGTGCTAGCAGCTTAGTCACGGGGACCGGGGAGCTGTTTTTT.

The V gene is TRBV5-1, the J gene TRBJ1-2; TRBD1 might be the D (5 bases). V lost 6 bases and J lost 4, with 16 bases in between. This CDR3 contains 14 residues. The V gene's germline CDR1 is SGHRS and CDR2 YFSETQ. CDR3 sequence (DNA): TGCGCCAGCACCCCGTCGGGGGGGGTCTATGGCTACACCTTC. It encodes CASTPSGGVYGYTF.

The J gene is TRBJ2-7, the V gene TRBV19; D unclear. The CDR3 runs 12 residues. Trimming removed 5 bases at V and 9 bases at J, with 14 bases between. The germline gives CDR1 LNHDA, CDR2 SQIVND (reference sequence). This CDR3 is CASSSYVEGQYF. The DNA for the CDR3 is TGTGCCAGTAGTTCTTATGTCGAAGGGCAGTACTTC.

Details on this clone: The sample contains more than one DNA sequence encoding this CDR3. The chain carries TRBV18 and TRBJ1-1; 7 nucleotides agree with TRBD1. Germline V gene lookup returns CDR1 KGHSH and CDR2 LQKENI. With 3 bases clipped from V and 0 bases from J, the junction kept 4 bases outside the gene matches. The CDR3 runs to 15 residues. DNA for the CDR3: TGTGCCAGCTCACCTGGGGACAGATTGAACACTGAAGCTTTCTTT. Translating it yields CASSPGDRLNTEAFF.

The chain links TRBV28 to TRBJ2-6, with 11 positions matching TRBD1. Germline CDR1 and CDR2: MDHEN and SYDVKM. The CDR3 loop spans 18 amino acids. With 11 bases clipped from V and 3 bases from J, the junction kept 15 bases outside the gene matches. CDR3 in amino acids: CAGSPGGQGASGANVLTF. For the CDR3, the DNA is TGTGCCGGGTCGCCGGGAGGACAGGGGGCTAGTGGGGCCAACGTCCTGACTTTC.

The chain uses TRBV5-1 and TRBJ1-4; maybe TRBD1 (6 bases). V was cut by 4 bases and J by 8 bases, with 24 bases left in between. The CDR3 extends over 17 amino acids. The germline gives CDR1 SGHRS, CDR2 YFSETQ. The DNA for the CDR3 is TGCGCCAGCAGCACCCTACAGGCCACGGGGGCAGGGGAAAAACTGTTTTTT. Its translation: CASSTLQATGAGEKLFF.

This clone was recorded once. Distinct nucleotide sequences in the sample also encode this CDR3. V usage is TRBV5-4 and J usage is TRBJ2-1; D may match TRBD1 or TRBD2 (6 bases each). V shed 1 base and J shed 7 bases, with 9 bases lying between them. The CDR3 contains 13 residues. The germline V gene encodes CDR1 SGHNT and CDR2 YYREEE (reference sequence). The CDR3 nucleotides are TGTGCCAGCAGCTTGACAGGGAGGAATGAGCAGTTCTTC. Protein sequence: CASSLTGRNEQFF.

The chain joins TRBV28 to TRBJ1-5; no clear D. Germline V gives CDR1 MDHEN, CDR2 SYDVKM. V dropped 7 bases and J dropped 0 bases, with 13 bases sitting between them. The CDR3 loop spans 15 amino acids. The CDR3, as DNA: TGTGCCAGCAACCCCGAGGGTCATAGCAATCAGCCCCAGCATTTT. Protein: CASNPEGHSNQPQHF.